This T cell receptor beta chain is from a study of CXCR3-negative and CXCR3-positive naive CD8 T cells. For the study at large: For each library, about 1.5 +/- 0.3 million TRB reads were obtained, roughly 140 million in total.

The germline gives CDR1 SQVTM, CDR2 ANQGSEA. This CDR3 region has 17 residues. Whole-study findings and limits: Between one naive subset and the other, surface CD5 was comparable, and TCR strength was inferred from TRB CDR3 properties. Much lower diversity was found in memory CD8+ cells, while both naive subsets had comparably high diversity. Naive cells that were CXCR3-negative or CXCR3-positive used TRBV-TRBJ genes alike, while memory cells diverged. Naive cells positive for CXCR3 carried more hydrophobic TRB CDR3s than CXCR3-negative ones.

The study made its TRB cDNA libraries by 5' RACE, adding UMI labels. Reanalyzing the 5' RACE reads, TCRdb keeps one entry per CDR3 protein, without DNA. The table for this sample gives roughly 120,000 distinct CDR3 sequences. Points on this clonotype: Its cognate antigen is unknown.

The clonotype was recovered from a human donor in good health. Some clones in this sample may be carry-over from other donors' samples. The chain employs TRBV29-1 and TRBJ2-2; the TCRdb call, TRBD2, lacks DNA for checking. The specimen sequenced was naive CXCR3+ CD8+ T cells from blood. Subset here: CD45RO-CCR7+CD27+CD95- naive CD8+ T cells expressing CXCR3 (TNR3+). CDR3 region: CSVEDDSGASNTGELFF.